A selection of T cell receptor beta chains follows, all from one sample in a study of cytomegalovirus exposure and HLA in healthy donors. Produced via immunoSEQ multiplex PCR; TCRdb's table is partial and in-frame only. The table lists around 100,000 clones, around two thirds of them singletons, with around 4% in the top ten. The specimen was PBMCs. These receptors were collected from a man younger than 45 in good health and CMV-seropositive. Each CDR3 is given with its conserved first and last residue. A D gene is named only where the DNA matches it firmly. Clone size is shown for a subset of rows, as once, few, many or a class of expanded clone.

D: .; V: TRBV19; J: TRBJ2-3; size: .; DNA: TGTGCCAGTAGTATGGTGGGGGGTGGAGATACGCAGTATTTT; CDR3: CASSMVGGGDTQYF
D: TRBD1; V: TRBV15; J: TRBJ1-5; size: .; DNA: TGTGCCACCAGCTCCCGACAGGGGGTGTCCAATCAGCCCCAGCATTTT; CDR3: CATSSRQGVSNQPQHF
D: TRBD1; V: TRBV7-9; J: TRBJ2-1; size: .; DNA: TGTGCCAGCAGCTTATGGGACAGCAACAATGAGCAGTTCTTC; CDR3: CASSLWDSNNEQFF
D: .; V: TRBV10-3; J: TRBJ2-7; size: .; DNA: TGTGCCATCAGTGACTTTGGGCAGGGGGGGTACTTC; CDR3: CAISDFGQGGYF
D: .; V: TRBV7-2; J: TRBJ1-2; size: .; DNA: TGTGCCAGCAGTTGGACAGACTATGGCTACACCTTC; CDR3: CASSWTDYGYTF
D: TRBD1; V: TRBV4-1; J: TRBJ2-6; size: .; DNA: TGCGCCAGCTTACCGGGACAGGGCTCCGGGGCCAACGTCCTGACTTTC; CDR3: CASLPGQGSGANVLTF
D: .; V: TRBV2; J: TRBJ2-5; size: .; DNA: TGTGCCAGCAGTGAGTCAGGGGAGACCCAGTACTTC; CDR3: CASSESGETQYF
D: .; V: TRBV6-5; J: TRBJ1-5; size: .; DNA: TGTGCCAGCAGTTACTCGATCGGTCAGCCCCAGCATTTT; CDR3: CASSYSIGQPQHF
D: TRBD1; V: TRBV6-5; J: TRBJ1-3; size: few; DNA: TGTGCCAGCAGTCTGGGACAGGTCCCATCGAACACCATATATTTT; CDR3: CASSLGQVPSNTIYF
D: TRBD1; V: TRBV4-1; J: TRBJ2-3; size: .; DNA: TGCGCCAGCAGCCCGGACAGGTTTGATACGCAGTATTTT; CDR3: CASSPDRFDTQYF
D: .; V: TRBV27; J: TRBJ1-1; size: .; DNA: TGTGCCAGCAGTTTATCTGGGAGTTTAACTGAAGCTTTCTTT; CDR3: CASSLSGSLTEAFF
D: TRBD2; V: TRBV7-2; J: TRBJ2-1; size: .; DNA: TGTGCCAGCAGCCATCGTGCGGGAGTGGGGGACAATGAGCAGTTCTTC; CDR3: CASSHRAGVGDNEQFF
D: .; V: TRBV18; J: TRBJ1-2; size: .; DNA: TGTGCCAGCTCCCCCAATGAGGGTACTAACTATGGCTACACCTTC; CDR3: CASSPNEGTNYGYTF
D: .; V: TRBV5-6; J: TRBJ1-5; size: few; DNA: TGTGCCAGCAGCTTCGGTCTGAGCAATCAGCCCCAGCATTTT; CDR3: CASSFGLSNQPQHF
D: TRBD1; V: TRBV11-3; J: TRBJ1-3; size: .; DNA: TGTGCCAGCAGCCGCGACCGGGACAGGGGGGACTGGGACACCATATATTTT; CDR3: CASSRDRDRGDWDTIYF
D: TRBD1; V: TRBV7-9; J: TRBJ2-7; size: once; DNA: TGTGCCAGCAGCCCCCGACAGGGCCCCTACGAGCAGTACTTC; CDR3: CASSPRQGPYEQYF
D: .; V: TRBV5-1; J: TRBJ2-1; size: few; DNA: TGCGCCAGCAGCAGAGAGATTCCGGGTCGGAATGAGCAGTTCTTC; CDR3: CASSREIPGRNEQFF
D: .; V: TRBV2; J: TRBJ2-6; size: .; DNA: TGTGCCAGCAGTGAATTCCCGTTGATAGCCTCTGGGGCCAACGTCCTGACTTTC; CDR3: CASSEFPLIASGANVLTF
D: .; V: TRBV4-2; J: TRBJ2-3; size: .; DNA: TGTGCCAGCAGCCAAGTCCGGGTGAACACAGATACGCAGTATTTT; CDR3: CASSQVRVNTDTQYF
D: TRBD2; V: TRBV13; J: TRBJ2-7; size: .; DNA: TGTGCCAGCAGAATAGCGGGGGCCTACGAGCAGTACTTC; CDR3: CASRIAGAYEQYF
D: TRBD1; V: TRBV2; J: TRBJ2-7; size: .; DNA: TGTGCCAGCAGTGCGGACAGGGTGGGGGGAAAGCAGTACTTC; CDR3: CASSADRVGGKQYF
D: .; V: TRBV4-1; J: TRBJ1-6; size: .; DNA: TGCGCCAGCAGCCAATTTACGGGGACACCCCTCCACTTT; CDR3: CASSQFTGTPLHF
D: TRBD1; V: TRBV27; J: TRBJ2-7; size: .; DNA: TGTGCCAGCAGTCCGGGACAGACCTACGAGCAGTACTTC; CDR3: CASSPGQTYEQYF
D: .; V: TRBV5-1; J: TRBJ1-2; size: once; DNA: TGCGCCAGCAGCTTGCAGGGCTATGGCTACACCTTC; CDR3: CASSLQGYGYTF
D: TRBD1; V: TRBV2; J: TRBJ1-6; size: .; DNA: TGTGCCAGCAGCCCCGGGACAGGGCGGAATTCACCCCTCCACTTT; CDR3: CASSPGTGRNSPLHF
D: .; V: TRBV2; J: TRBJ2-1; size: .; DNA: TGTGCCAGCAGTGAAACAAAGCAGTTCTTC; CDR3: CASSETKQFF
D: TRBD1; V: TRBV30; J: TRBJ1-1; size: .; DNA: TGTGCCTGCAGAATCCCGGGACAGGGGGCGAAAGCTTTCTTT; CDR3: CACRIPGQGAKAFF
D: .; V: TRBV29-1; J: TRBJ1-5; size: .; DNA: TGCAGCGTAGGAAGACAGGGCAATCAGCCCCAGCATTTT; CDR3: CSVGRQGNQPQHF
D: TRBD1; V: TRBV6-6; J: TRBJ1-1; size: few; DNA: TGTGCCAGCGGGACAGCGGGCACTGAAGCTTTCTTT; CDR3: CASGTAGTEAFF
D: .; V: TRBV19; J: TRBJ1-2; size: .; DNA: TGTGCCAGTAGTGATGGACAGACTAACTATGGCTACACCTTC; CDR3: CASSDGQTNYGYTF
D: .; V: TRBV25-1; J: TRBJ1-1; size: .; DNA: TGTGCCAGCAGTGAATTAGGGGTGACTGAAGCTTTCTTT; CDR3: CASSELGVTEAFF
D: TRBD2; V: TRBV4-2; J: TRBJ2-7; size: once; DNA: TGTGCCAGCAGCACCCCTAGCGGGGGGGCGTACGAGCAGTACTTC; CDR3: CASSTPSGGAYEQYF
D: .; V: TRBV11-2; J: TRBJ1-1; size: .; DNA: TGTGCCAGCAGCTTAGGGCGGGGACGGATACTGTGGGCTGAAGCTTTCTTT; CDR3: CASSLGRGRILWAEAFF
D: TRBD1; V: TRBV6-1; J: TRBJ1-1; size: .; DNA: TGTGCCAGCAGTCACAGGGGGGTGACCACTGAAGCTTTCTTT; CDR3: CASSHRGVTTEAFF
D: .; V: TRBV4-1; J: TRBJ1-3; size: few; DNA: TGCGCCAGCAGCCAAGGGAAGGGAGGGGGAAACACCATATATTTT; CDR3: CASSQGKGGGNTIYF
D: TRBD2; V: TRBV18; J: TRBJ2-3; size: .; DNA: TGTGCCAGCTCACCTGGGACTAGCGTCAACACAGATACGCAGTATTTT; CDR3: CASSPGTSVNTDTQYF
D: TRBD1; V: TRBV5-6; J: TRBJ1-2; size: few; DNA: TGTGCCAGCAGCTTCCGGGACAGGCCTAACTATGGCTACACCTTC; CDR3: CASSFRDRPNYGYTF
D: .; V: TRBV5-1; J: TRBJ1-1; size: .; DNA: TGCGCCAGCAGCTACTTTGCCGGCGGGACGGTCACTGAAGCTTTCTTT; CDR3: CASSYFAGGTVTEAFF
D: TRBD1; V: TRBV14; J: TRBJ2-7; size: .; DNA: TGTGCCAGCAGCCAAGATACCCCCGGGACAGGACTCTACGAGCAGTACTTC; CDR3: CASSQDTPGTGLYEQYF
D: TRBD1; V: TRBV27; J: TRBJ1-1; size: .; DNA: TGTGCCAGCAGTTTATGGTACAGGGGGCTAGAAACTGAAGCTTTCTTT; CDR3: CASSLWYRGLETEAFF
D: .; V: TRBV19; J: TRBJ1-5; size: .; DNA: TGTGCCAGTAGTATGAGCCCCGGGACATGGACCAATCAGCCCCAGCATTTT; CDR3: CASSMSPGTWTNQPQHF